A selection of T cell receptor beta chains follows, all from one sample in a study of somatic mutations in cytotoxic T cells in rheumatoid arthritis. The repertoire was sequenced with immunoSEQ multiplex PCR; TCRdb's copy has only in-frame clones and lacks some. Of about 23,000 clones in the sample, more than 80% are singletons; the top ten hold roughly 3.8%. Sequencing input: CD8+ T cells sorted from blood. The origin of the receptors is an adult with rheumatoid arthritis. CDR3s leave out the opening cysteine and the closing phenylalanine or tryptophan. A D gene is named only where the DNA matches it firmly. Clone sizes are given selectively: once, few, many, or a class where the clone is expanded.

V gene	J gene	clone size	D gene	CDR3 protein
TRBV4-2	TRBJ2-1	.	TRBD2	ASSHSEGLAGLEQF
TRBV27	TRBJ2-7	.	.	ASSLGGPSSYEQY
TRBV7-9	TRBJ2-7	few	TRBD1	ASSSPRTGAYEQY
TRBV27	TRBJ1-2	.	.	ASSLSGRITTFYGYT
TRBV6-1	TRBJ1-1	.	.	ASSLWAGNTEAF
TRBV4-3	TRBJ1-4	.	.	ASSQDYGEVEKLF
TRBV27	TRBJ1-5	.	.	ASSLGESGVFQPQH
TRBV19	TRBJ2-3	once	.	ATVRQDTDTQY
TRBV7-9	TRBJ2-5	.	TRBD1	ASSPPAGQGASETQY
TRBV5-1	TRBJ2-7	.	.	ASSLGPATDHFTYEQY
TRBV7-9	TRBJ2-7	.	.	ASSLGQTEQY
TRBV7-9	TRBJ2-7	few	.	ASSPGESGVYYEQY
TRBV5-6	TRBJ2-1	.	TRBD2	ASSLDPSGGNEQF
TRBV7-7	TRBJ2-5	.	.	ASSPGVQETQY
TRBV6-1	TRBJ1-1	.	.	ASSEGDSGGTEAF
TRBV4-3	TRBJ2-7	.	TRBD1	ASSQGTGGGYEQY
TRBV7-8	TRBJ2-3	.	TRBD2	ASSFGLAGDQDTQY
TRBV5-1	TRBJ2-1	.	TRBD2	ASSPGGRGAYNEQF
TRBV2	TRBJ2-7	.	.	ASTPGNIEQY
TRBV27	TRBJ2-1	.	.	ASSFGPGARGEQF
TRBV7-9	TRBJ2-5	once	.	ASSFPSSGQETQY
TRBV5-6	TRBJ2-1	.	.	ASSFGWGTSSTFSYEQF
TRBV2	TRBJ2-1	.	TRBD2	ASSLRDYLSEQF
TRBV7-9	TRBJ1-5	.	.	ASSWGEEDNQPQH
TRBV6-5	TRBJ2-3	.	.	ASSYSGRNTDTQY
TRBV9	TRBJ1-1	.	.	ASSPVGPGTSGTEAF
TRBV13	TRBJ2-1	.	TRBD1	ASSRQGNEQF
TRBV7-9	TRBJ2-7	.	.	ASSLEGTLPAYEQY